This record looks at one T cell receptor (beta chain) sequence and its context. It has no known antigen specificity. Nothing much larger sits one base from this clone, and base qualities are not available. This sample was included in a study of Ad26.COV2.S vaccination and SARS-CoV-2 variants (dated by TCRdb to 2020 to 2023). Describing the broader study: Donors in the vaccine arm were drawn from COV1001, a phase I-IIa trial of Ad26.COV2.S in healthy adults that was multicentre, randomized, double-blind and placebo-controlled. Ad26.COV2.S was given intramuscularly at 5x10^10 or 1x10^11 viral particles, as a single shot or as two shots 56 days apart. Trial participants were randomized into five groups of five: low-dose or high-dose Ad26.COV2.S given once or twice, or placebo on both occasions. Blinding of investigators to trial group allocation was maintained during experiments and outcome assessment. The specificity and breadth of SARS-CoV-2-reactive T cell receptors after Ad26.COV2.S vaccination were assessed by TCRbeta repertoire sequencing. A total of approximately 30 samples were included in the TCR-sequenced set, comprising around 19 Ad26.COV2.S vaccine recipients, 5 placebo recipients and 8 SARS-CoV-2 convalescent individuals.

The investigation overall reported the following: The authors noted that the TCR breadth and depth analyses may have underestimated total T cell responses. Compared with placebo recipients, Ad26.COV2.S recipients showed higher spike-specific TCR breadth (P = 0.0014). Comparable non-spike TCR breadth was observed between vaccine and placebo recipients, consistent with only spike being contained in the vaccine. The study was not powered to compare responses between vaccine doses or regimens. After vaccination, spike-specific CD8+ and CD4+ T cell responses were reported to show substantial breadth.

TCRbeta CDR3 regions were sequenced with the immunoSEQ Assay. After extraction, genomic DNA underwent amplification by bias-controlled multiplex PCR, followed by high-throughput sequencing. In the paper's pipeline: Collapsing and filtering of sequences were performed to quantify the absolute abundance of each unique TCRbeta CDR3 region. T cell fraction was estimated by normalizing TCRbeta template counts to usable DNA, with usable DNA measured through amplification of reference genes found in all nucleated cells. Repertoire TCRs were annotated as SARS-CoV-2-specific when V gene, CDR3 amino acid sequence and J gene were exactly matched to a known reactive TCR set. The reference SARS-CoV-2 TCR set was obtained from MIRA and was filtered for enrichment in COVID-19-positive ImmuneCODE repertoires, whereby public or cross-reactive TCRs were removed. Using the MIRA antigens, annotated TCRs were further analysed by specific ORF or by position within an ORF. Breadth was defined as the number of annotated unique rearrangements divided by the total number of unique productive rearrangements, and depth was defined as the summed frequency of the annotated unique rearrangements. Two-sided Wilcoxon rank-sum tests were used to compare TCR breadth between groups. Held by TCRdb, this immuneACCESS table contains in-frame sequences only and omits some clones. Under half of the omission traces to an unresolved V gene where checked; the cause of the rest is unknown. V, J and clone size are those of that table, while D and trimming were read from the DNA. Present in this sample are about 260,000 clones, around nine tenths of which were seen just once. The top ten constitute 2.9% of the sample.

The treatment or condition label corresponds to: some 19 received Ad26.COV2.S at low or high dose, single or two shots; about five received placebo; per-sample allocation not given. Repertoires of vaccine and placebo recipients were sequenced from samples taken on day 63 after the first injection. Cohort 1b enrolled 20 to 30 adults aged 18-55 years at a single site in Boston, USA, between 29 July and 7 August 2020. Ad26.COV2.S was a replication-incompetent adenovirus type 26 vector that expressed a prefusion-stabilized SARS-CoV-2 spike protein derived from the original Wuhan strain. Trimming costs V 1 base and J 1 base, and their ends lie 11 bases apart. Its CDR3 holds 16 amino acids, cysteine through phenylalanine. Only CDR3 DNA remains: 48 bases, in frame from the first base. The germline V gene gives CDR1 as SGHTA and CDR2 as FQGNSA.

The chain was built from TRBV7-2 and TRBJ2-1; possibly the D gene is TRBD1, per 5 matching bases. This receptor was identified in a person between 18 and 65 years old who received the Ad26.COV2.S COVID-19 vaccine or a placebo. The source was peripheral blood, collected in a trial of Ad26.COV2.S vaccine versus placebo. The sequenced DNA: TGTGCCAGCAGCTTAGAAGGGGCGATTTCCTACAATGAGCAGTTCTTC. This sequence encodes CASSLEGAISYNEQFF.